This T cell receptor (beta chain) derives from a study of neurological immune-mediated disorders. In germline, CDR1 is LGHDT, CDR2 YNNKEL (reference sequence). This CDR3 is built from 18 residues. The ends were cut back, 2 bases at V and 2 bases at J, with 19 bases in the middle. It was by 5'RACE with 10-nucleotide random UMIs that the cDNA was made. MiXCR, run by TCRdb on the 5' RACE reads, gives a single entry per CDR3 protein. This table has roughly 47,000 distinct CDR3 sequences, around 4.3% appearing once. There are many counts of this clonotype. Its specificity is not known. For the unsorted libraries, 2 million PBMCs stored at -80 C served as input. Study-level findings and limits: There were no CDR3 amino acid sequences shared by expanded clones across subjects, a result suggesting private repertoires in all groups.

The V call is TRBV3-1, the J call TRBJ2-1; weak D call: TRBD2 (5 bases). The receptor comes from a woman between 55 and 75 years old with multiple sclerosis. The sequenced material came from PBMCs. The CDR3 sequence is CASSQTTRVAPTYNEQFF. For the CDR3, the DNA is TGTGCCAGCAGCCAAACCACCCGGGTAGCGCCCACCTACAATGAGCAGTTCTTC.